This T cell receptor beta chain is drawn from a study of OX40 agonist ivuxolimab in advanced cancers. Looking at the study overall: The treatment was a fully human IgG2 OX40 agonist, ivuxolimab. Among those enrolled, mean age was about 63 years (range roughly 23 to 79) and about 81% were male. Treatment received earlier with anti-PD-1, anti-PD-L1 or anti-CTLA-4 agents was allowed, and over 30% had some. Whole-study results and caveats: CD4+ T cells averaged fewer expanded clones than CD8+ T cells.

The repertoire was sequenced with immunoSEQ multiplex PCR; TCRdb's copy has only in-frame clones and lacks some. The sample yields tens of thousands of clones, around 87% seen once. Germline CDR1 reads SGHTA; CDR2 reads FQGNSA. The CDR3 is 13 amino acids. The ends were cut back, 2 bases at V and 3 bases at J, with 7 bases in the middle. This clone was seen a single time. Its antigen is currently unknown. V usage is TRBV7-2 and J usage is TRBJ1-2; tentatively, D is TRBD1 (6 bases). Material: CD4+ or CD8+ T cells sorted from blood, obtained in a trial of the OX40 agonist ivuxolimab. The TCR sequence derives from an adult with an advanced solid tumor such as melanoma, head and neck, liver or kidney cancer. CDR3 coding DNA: TGTGCCAGCAGCTTAAGACAGGACTATGGCTACACCTTC. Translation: CASSLRQDYGYTF.